Listed below are T cell receptor beta chains from one sample, sequenced in a study of shared clonotypes between healthy human individuals. Profiling relied on immunoSEQ multiplex PCR, and the TCRdb table lists in-frame clones only, not all of them. This sample has around 500,000 clones, with 70% to 80% found just once. Sample: PBMCs. Receptors were obtained from a woman aged 40 to 49 in good health. Some clones in this sample may be carry-over from other donors' samples. CDR3s include the opening cysteine and the closing phenylalanine or tryptophan.

TRBJ1-5	TRBV23-1	CATPGGQDQPQHF
TRBJ2-3	TRBV5-1	CASRDGRAHTDTQYF
TRBJ2-5	TRBV28	CASRLKETQYF
TRBJ1-5	TRBV2	CASSYEENQPQHF
TRBJ2-5	TRBV5-4	CASHRDFQETQYF
TRBJ1-5	TRBV5-1	CASSLAAGTNQPQHF
TRBJ2-3	TRBV7-2	CASSLDWDTQYF
TRBJ2-2	TRBV7-9	CASRGGRGSNTGELFF
TRBJ2-7	TRBV6-1	CASSDLGRAYEQYF
TRBJ1-1	TRBV30	CAWSVADEAFF
TRBJ2-7	TRBV6-5	CASSPGQISYEQYF
TRBJ1-1	TRBV5-4	CASSSPPTGMNTEAFF
TRBJ1-3	TRBV7-9	CASSLNTIYF
TRBJ2-3	TRBV6-1	CASSLSTDTQYF
TRBJ2-2	TRBV4-1	CASSQDLVGGINGELFF
TRBJ1-5	TRBV28	CASSFGGIQPQHF
TRBJ2-5	TRBV19	CASRGGSETQYF
TRBJ1-6	TRBV4-2	CASSQDRGAGQSPLHF
TRBJ2-3	TRBV28	CASRRQGTDTQYF
TRBJ1-2	TRBV28	CASSLLTGDKPPNYGYTF
TRBJ1-2	TRBV28	CASSYPTTNYGYTF
TRBJ2-7	TRBV28	CASRFGGTYEQYF
TRBJ1-4	TRBV30	CACPGGFGEKLFF
TRBJ2-2	TRBV11-3	CASSPSGFGELFF
TRBJ2-5	TRBV2	CASSAGLAGGPRETQYF
TRBJ2-7	TRBV7-8	CASSLAAGSYEQYF
TRBJ2-2	TRBV29-1	CSVEGPGGAVGELFF
NA	TRBV28	CASSLRSGHRYEQYF
TRBJ2-5	TRBV15	CATWGGETQYF
TRBJ2-7	TRBV5-8	CASSLLGAGSYEQYF
TRBJ1-5	TRBV5-6	CASSLHRGRMDQPQHF
TRBJ2-5	TRBV13	CASSFTQGAGETQYF
TRBJ2-1	TRBV5-6	CASSFLTGAYYNEQFF
TRBJ2-1	TRBV11-2	CASSPRGAGGGNEQFF
TRBJ1-2	TRBV28	CASSLAGYGYTF
TRBJ2-5	TRBV30	CAFQALWETQYF
TRBJ2-1	TRBV5-4	CASLLGGHDSYNEQFF
TRBJ1-2	TRBV30	CAWSQGNRGYTF
TRBJ2-3	TRBV9	CASSVAAGTDTQYF
TRBJ1-3	TRBV30	CAWSVGAAGGNTIYF
TRBJ1-1	TRBV7-9	CASSQLTGLNTEAFF
TRBJ2-7	TRBV2	CASSPSRRDRVEQYF
TRBJ1-4	TRBV11-2	CASSLVTGTGGEKLFF
TRBJ2-1	TRBV28	CATAGGGDYNEQFF
TRBJ2-2	TRBV28	CASESLKVNTGELFF